The entry below describes one T cell receptor (beta chain). Its target antigen remains unknown. Base qualities are missing; no much larger clone stands one base away. This specimen comes from a study of CD4+ T cells in melanoma (dated 2022 in TCRdb). About the investigation overall: Neoantigen-specific CD4+ T cells in human melanoma were investigated in the study. Summary of the overall study and its limitations: Neoantigen-specific CD4+ T cells in melanoma were reported to have a range of differentiation states. The report described a correlation between neoantigen-specific CD4+ T cells and the function of CD8+ T cells, macrophages and B cells.

The V and J ends are trimmed by 6 bases and 0 bases, leaving 12 bases between them. For CDR1 and CDR2, the germline V gene lists ENHRY and SYGVKD. From the cysteine up to the phenylalanine, the CDR3 has a length of 14 residues. Just the 42-base CDR3 DNA is kept, in frame starting at base 1. Libraries were prepared through the immunoSEQ multiplex PCR assay. In TCRdb, the immuneACCESS table is reduced to in-frame sequences with V and J assigned. These tables do not hold every clone; where another copy was compared, an unresolved V gene accounts for under half, and the others remain unexplained. The sample table records about 55,000 clones; more than 60% of these occur just once. Together, the top ten hold around 5% of the sample. Donors were patients with melanoma.

The TCR sequence derives from a human donor with melanoma. Specimen: tumor tissue. The chain joins TRBV10-3 to TRBJ2-7; the D gene is perhaps TRBD1, on 6 matching bases. CDR3 sequence: CAIRDSANSYEQYF. The sequence in DNA is TGTGCCATCAGGGACAGTGCTAACTCCTACGAGCAGTACTTC.